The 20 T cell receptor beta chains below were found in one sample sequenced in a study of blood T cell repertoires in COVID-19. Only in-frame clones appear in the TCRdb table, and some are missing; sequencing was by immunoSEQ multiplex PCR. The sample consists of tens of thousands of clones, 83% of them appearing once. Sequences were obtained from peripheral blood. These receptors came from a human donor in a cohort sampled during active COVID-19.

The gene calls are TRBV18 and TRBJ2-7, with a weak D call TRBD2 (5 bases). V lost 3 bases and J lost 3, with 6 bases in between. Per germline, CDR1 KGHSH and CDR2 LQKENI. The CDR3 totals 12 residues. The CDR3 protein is CASSPAGYEQYF. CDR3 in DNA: TGTGCCAGCTCACCGGCGGGCTACGAGCAGTACTTC.

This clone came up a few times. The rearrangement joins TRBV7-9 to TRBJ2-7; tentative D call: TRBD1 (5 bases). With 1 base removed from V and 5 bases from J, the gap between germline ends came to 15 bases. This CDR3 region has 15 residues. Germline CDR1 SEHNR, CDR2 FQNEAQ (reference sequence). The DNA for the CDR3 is TGTGCCAGCAGCTTAGTGGCAGGGAAATTTCACGAGCAGTACTTC. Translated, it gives CASSLVAGKFHEQYF.

The CDR3 DNA reads as TGTGCCAGCAGCCCCGACAGGGGCACGGGGCCCCAGCATTTT. Encoded protein: CASSPDRGTGPQHF. V gene TRBV5-6 combines with J gene TRBJ1-5; TRBD1 matches 8 bases. The V segment lost 4 bases and the J segment 9 bases; nucleotides outside the gene matches: 9. The germline CDR1 and CDR2 sequences are SGHDT and YYEEEE. The CDR3 covers 14 residues.

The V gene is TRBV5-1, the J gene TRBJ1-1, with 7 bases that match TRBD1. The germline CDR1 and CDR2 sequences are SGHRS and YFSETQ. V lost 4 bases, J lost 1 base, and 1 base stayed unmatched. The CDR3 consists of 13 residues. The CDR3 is CASSRDRNTEAFF. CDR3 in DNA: TGCGCCAGCAGCCGGGACAGGAACACTGAAGCTTTCTTT.

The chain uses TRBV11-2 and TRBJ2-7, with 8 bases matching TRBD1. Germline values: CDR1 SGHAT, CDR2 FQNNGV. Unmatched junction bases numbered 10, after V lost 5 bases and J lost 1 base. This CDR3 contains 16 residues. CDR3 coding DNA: TGTGCCAGCAGCCAGCGCTCTTGGACAGGGTCCTACGAGCAGTACTTC. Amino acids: CASSQRSWTGSYEQYF.

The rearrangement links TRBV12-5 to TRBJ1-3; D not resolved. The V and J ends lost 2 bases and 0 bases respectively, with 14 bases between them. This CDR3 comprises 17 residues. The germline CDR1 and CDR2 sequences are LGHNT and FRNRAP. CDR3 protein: CASGLQPGANSGNTIYF. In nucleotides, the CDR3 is TGTGCTAGTGGTTTGCAGCCCGGAGCGAACTCTGGAAACACCATATATTTT.

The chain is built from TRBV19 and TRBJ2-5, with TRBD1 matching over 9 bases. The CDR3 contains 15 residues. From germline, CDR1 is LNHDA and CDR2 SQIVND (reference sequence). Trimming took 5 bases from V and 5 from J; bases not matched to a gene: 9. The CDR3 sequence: CASSVRDRDLETQYF. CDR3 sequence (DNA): TGTGCCAGTAGTGTGCGGGACAGGGATCTGGAGACCCAGTACTTC.

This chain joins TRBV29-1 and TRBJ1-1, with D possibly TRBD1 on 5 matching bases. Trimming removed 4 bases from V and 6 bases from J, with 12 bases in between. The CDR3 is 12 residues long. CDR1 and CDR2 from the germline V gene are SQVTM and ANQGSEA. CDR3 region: CSVGGGGAEAFF. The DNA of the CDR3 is TGCAGCGTTGGGGGCGGGGGGGCTGAAGCTTTCTTT.

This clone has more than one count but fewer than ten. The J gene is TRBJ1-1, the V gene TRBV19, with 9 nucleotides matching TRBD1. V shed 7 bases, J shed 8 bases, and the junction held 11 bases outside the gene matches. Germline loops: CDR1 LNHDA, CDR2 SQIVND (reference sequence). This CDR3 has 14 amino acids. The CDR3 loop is CASKTGTGLLEAFF. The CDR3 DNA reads TGTGCCAGTAAAACCGGGACAGGGCTGTTGGAAGCTTTCTTT.

In nucleotides, the CDR3 is TGTGCCAGCAGTTCACGACTAGCCGCAGGGGAGCTGTTTTTT. Amino acid sequence: CASSSRLAAGELFF. V gene TRBV7-2 combines with J gene TRBJ2-2; 7 bases map to TRBD2. V lost 6 bases, J lost 8 bases, and 9 bases stayed unmatched. Germline lookup yields CDR1 SGHTA and CDR2 FQGNSA. The CDR3 has 14 amino acids.

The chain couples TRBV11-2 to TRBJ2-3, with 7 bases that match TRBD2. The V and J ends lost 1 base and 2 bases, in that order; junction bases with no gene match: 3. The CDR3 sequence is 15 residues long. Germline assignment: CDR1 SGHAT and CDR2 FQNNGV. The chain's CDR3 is CASSLAGGYTDTQYF. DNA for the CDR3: TGTGCCAGCAGCTTAGCGGGGGGATACACAGATACGCAGTATTTT.

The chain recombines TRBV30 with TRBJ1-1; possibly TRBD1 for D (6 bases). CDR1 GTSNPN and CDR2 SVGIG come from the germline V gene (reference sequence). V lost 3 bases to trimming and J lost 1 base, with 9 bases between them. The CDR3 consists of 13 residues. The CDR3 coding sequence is TGTGCCTGGAGCAGACAGGCGAACACTGAAGCTTTCTTT. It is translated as CAWSRQANTEAFF.

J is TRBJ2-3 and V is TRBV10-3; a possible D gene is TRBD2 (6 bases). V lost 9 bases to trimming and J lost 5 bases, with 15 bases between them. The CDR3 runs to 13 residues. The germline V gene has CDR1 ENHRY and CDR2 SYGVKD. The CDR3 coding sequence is TGTGCCATGTCCGGCGGGGAAAGAGATACGCAGTATTTT. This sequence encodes CAMSGGERDTQYF.

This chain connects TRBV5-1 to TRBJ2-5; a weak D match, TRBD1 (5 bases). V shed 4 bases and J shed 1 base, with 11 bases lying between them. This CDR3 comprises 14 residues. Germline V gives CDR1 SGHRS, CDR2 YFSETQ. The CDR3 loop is CASSNDRSQETQYF. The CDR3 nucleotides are TGCGCCAGCAGCAACGACAGATCCCAAGAGACCCAGTACTTC.

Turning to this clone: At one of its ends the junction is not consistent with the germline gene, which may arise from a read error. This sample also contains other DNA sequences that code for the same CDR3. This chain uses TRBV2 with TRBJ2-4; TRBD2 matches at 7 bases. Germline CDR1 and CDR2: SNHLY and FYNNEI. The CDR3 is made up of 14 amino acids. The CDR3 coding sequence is TGTGCCAGCGCTCTGGGGGGGTCCGGGCCCCTGGGCCCATTC. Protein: CASALGGSGPLGPF.

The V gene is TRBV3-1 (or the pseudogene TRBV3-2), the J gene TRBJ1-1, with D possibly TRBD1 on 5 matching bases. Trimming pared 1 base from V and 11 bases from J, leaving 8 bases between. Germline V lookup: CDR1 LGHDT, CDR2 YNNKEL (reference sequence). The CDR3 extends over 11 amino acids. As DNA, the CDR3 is TGTGCCAGCAGCCAAGGCAGGGCGGCTTTCTTT. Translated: CASSQGRAAFF.

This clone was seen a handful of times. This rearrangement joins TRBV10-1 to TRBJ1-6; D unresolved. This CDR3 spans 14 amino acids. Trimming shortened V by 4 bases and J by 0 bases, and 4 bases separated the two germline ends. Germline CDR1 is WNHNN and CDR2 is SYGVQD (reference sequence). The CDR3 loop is CASSGGSYNSPLHF. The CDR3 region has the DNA TGCGCCAGCAGTGGCGGCTCCTATAATTCACCCCTCCACTTT.

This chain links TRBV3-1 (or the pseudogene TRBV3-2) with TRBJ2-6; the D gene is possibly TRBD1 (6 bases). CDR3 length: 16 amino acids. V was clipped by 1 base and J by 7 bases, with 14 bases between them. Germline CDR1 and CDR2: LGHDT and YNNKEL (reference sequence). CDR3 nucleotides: TGTGCCAGCAGCCAAGTGCCAGGGGATGGAGCCAACGTCCTGACTTTC. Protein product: CASSQVPGDGANVLTF.

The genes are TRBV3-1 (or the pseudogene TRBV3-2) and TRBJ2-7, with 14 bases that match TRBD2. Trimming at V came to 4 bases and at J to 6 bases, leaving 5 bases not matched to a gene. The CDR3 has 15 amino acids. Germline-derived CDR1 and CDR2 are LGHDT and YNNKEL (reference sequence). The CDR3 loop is CASSRLAGGPGEQYF. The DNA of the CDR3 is TGTGCCAGCAGCCGACTAGCGGGGGGGCCTGGCGAGCAGTACTTC.

The CDR3 DNA reads TGTGCCAGCAGTTTAGGGCCGGGGAATGAGCAGTTCTTC. As protein: CASSLGPGNEQFF. The chain uses TRBV12-3 or TRBV12-4 and TRBJ2-1, with D possibly matching TRBD2 (5 bases). Trimming took 1 base from V and 7 from J, leaving 8 bases between them. The CDR3 runs to 13 residues.